A selection of T cell receptor beta chains follows, all from one sample in a study of neoadjuvant anti-PD-1 for oral cavity cancer. TCRdb keeps only in-frame clones here, not all; method: immunoSEQ multiplex PCR. This sample has 55,000 to 75,000 clones, with less than 90% found just once. The input for sequencing was PBMCs, taken after nivolumab (anti-PD-1) treatment. Receptors originate from a person between 40 and 85 years old with oral cavity squamous cell carcinoma. CDR3s include the opening cysteine and the closing phenylalanine or tryptophan. The D gene is left open where the match is weak. Rows may omit the clone size; those that give it use once, few, many or a size class.

CDR3 length: 16; clone size: NA; D gene: TRBD2; V gene: TRBV11-2; J gene: TRBJ2-2; CDR3 protein: CASSLGRGRMSGELFF
CDR3 length: 17; clone size: NA; D gene: TRBD1; V gene: TRBV27; J gene: TRBJ1-5; CDR3 protein: CASSLWAGGAGNQPQHF
CDR3 length: 14; clone size: NA; D gene: NA; V gene: TRBV21-1; J gene: TRBJ1-2; CDR3 protein: CASSNQGPSYGYTF
CDR3 length: 13; clone size: once; D gene: TRBD1; V gene: TRBV30; J gene: NA; CDR3 protein: CAWQGQPGYEQYF
CDR3 length: 15; clone size: NA; D gene: TRBD1; V gene: TRBV19; J gene: TRBJ2-3; CDR3 protein: CASSLRDSSTDTQYF
CDR3 length: 17; clone size: NA; D gene: NA; V gene: TRBV7-9; J gene: TRBJ2-3; CDR3 protein: CASSLGSPRFLPDTQYF
CDR3 length: 11; clone size: NA; D gene: NA; V gene: TRBV20-1; J gene: TRBJ2-1; CDR3 protein: CSVPSRVGQFF
CDR3 length: 15; clone size: NA; D gene: NA; V gene: TRBV4-1; J gene: TRBJ2-2; CDR3 protein: CASQPMGPNTGELFF
CDR3 length: 14; clone size: once; D gene: NA; V gene: TRBV13; J gene: TRBJ1-5; CDR3 protein: CASSMSRGNQPQHF
CDR3 length: 15; clone size: NA; D gene: TRBD1; V gene: TRBV9; J gene: TRBJ1-4; CDR3 protein: CASSVAGQGKEKLFF
CDR3 length: 16; clone size: NA; D gene: NA; V gene: TRBV9; J gene: TRBJ1-3; CDR3 protein: CASSAGTKSSGNTIYF
CDR3 length: 14; clone size: NA; D gene: TRBD2; V gene: TRBV28; J gene: TRBJ2-2; CDR3 protein: CASSLGLATGELFF
CDR3 length: 13; clone size: NA; D gene: NA; V gene: TRBV6-6; J gene: TRBJ1-5; CDR3 protein: CASSGRANQPQHF
CDR3 length: 15; clone size: NA; D gene: NA; V gene: TRBV29-1; J gene: TRBJ1-5; CDR3 protein: CSVSLPPSSNQPQHF
CDR3 length: 15; clone size: NA; D gene: NA; V gene: TRBV11-2; J gene: TRBJ1-4; CDR3 protein: CASSFVSATNEKLFF
CDR3 length: 15; clone size: once; D gene: NA; V gene: TRBV15; J gene: TRBJ1-6; CDR3 protein: CATSRVPTGQGPLHF
CDR3 length: 14; clone size: NA; D gene: TRBD1; V gene: TRBV2; J gene: TRBJ2-7; CDR3 protein: CASRAGTDSYEQYF
CDR3 length: 13; clone size: few; D gene: NA; V gene: TRBV30; J gene: TRBJ1-3; CDR3 protein: CAWSTLQGNTIYF
CDR3 length: 15; clone size: NA; D gene: TRBD1; V gene: TRBV19; J gene: TRBJ1-5; CDR3 protein: CASSMQGQGNQPQHF
CDR3 length: 17; clone size: few; D gene: NA; V gene: TRBV10-3; J gene: TRBJ1-5; CDR3 protein: CAISETPQGWSNQPQHF
CDR3 length: 11; clone size: NA; D gene: TRBD1; V gene: TRBV27; J gene: TRBJ2-7; CDR3 protein: CASSRGLEQYF
CDR3 length: 13; clone size: NA; D gene: NA; V gene: TRBV5-1; J gene: TRBJ1-2; CDR3 protein: CASSLEGNYGYTF
CDR3 length: 13; clone size: NA; D gene: TRBD2; V gene: TRBV5-8; J gene: TRBJ2-7; CDR3 protein: CASSFLAGGGQYF
CDR3 length: 12; clone size: NA; D gene: TRBD1; V gene: TRBV27; J gene: TRBJ1-2; CDR3 protein: CASRQGSYGYTF
CDR3 length: 14; clone size: NA; D gene: NA; V gene: TRBV7-9; J gene: TRBJ2-2; CDR3 protein: CASTRRGSTGELFF
CDR3 length: 17; clone size: NA; D gene: TRBD1; V gene: TRBV9; J gene: TRBJ1-2; CDR3 protein: CASSVRPDRGEGYGYTF
CDR3 length: 14; clone size: once; D gene: NA; V gene: TRBV11-2; J gene: TRBJ2-5; CDR3 protein: CASRYDYRQETQYF
CDR3 length: 13; clone size: NA; D gene: NA; V gene: TRBV29-1; J gene: TRBJ2-2; CDR3 protein: CSARDANTGELFF
CDR3 length: 17; clone size: NA; D gene: NA; V gene: TRBV7-9; J gene: TRBJ1-1; CDR3 protein: CASSLGSGHITNTEAFF
CDR3 length: 12; clone size: NA; D gene: NA; V gene: TRBV27; J gene: TRBJ1-2; CDR3 protein: CASSLAGDGYTF
CDR3 length: 11; clone size: NA; D gene: NA; V gene: TRBV6-1; J gene: TRBJ2-7; CDR3 protein: CASSYAYEQYF
CDR3 length: 15; clone size: NA; D gene: TRBD1; V gene: TRBV7-2; J gene: TRBJ1-4; CDR3 protein: CASSRQGATNEKLFF
CDR3 length: 13; clone size: NA; D gene: NA; V gene: TRBV5-1; J gene: TRBJ2-1; CDR3 protein: CASSPAGGHEQFF
CDR3 length: 17; clone size: NA; D gene: NA; V gene: TRBV4-1; J gene: TRBJ2-7; CDR3 protein: CASSQDLGIAGTYEQYF
CDR3 length: 14; clone size: NA; D gene: NA; V gene: TRBV11-3; J gene: TRBJ2-1; CDR3 protein: CASSFAQRSGEQFF
CDR3 length: 13; clone size: NA; D gene: NA; V gene: TRBV7-9; J gene: TRBJ1-1; CDR3 protein: CASSFRTTSEAFF
CDR3 length: 18; clone size: NA; D gene: NA; V gene: TRBV28; J gene: TRBJ2-6; CDR3 protein: CASSLGRSLGSGANVLTF
CDR3 length: 16; clone size: NA; D gene: NA; V gene: TRBV4-1; J gene: TRBJ1-6; CDR3 protein: CASSQEMGLGNSPLHF
CDR3 length: 13; clone size: NA; D gene: TRBD1; V gene: TRBV6-5; J gene: TRBJ1-1; CDR3 protein: CASSGTGRTEAFF
CDR3 length: 13; clone size: few; D gene: NA; V gene: TRBV10-2; J gene: TRBJ1-6; CDR3 protein: CASSVGTDSPLHF
CDR3 length: 12; clone size: NA; D gene: NA; V gene: TRBV11-2; J gene: TRBJ2-1; CDR3 protein: CASSLIRSEQFF
CDR3 length: 13; clone size: NA; D gene: TRBD2; V gene: TRBV11-1; J gene: TRBJ2-7; CDR3 protein: CASSLRGDYEQYF
CDR3 length: 15; clone size: NA; D gene: NA; V gene: TRBV6-4; J gene: TRBJ2-1; CDR3 protein: CASSVHLLSYNEQFF
CDR3 length: 14; clone size: NA; D gene: NA; V gene: TRBV19; J gene: TRBJ1-5; CDR3 protein: CASSILAADQPQHF
CDR3 length: 14; clone size: once; D gene: NA; V gene: TRBV7-3; J gene: TRBJ2-2; CDR3 protein: CASSPFQGSGELFF
CDR3 length: 17; clone size: NA; D gene: NA; V gene: TRBV28; J gene: TRBJ1-5; CDR3 protein: CASSLLGIKTRNQPQHF
CDR3 length: 14; clone size: NA; D gene: NA; V gene: TRBV18; J gene: TRBJ2-2; CDR3 protein: CASSPVRNTGELFF
CDR3 length: 13; clone size: NA; D gene: NA; V gene: TRBV5-1; J gene: TRBJ1-4; CDR3 protein: CASRNPTNEKLFF
CDR3 length: 17; clone size: once; D gene: NA; V gene: TRBV27; J gene: TRBJ1-5; CDR3 protein: CASSRKGTQPYNQPQHF
CDR3 length: 14; clone size: NA; D gene: NA; V gene: TRBV6-6; J gene: TRBJ2-6; CDR3 protein: CASVLSSGANVLTF
CDR3 length: 14; clone size: once; D gene: TRBD2; V gene: TRBV6-1; J gene: TRBJ2-5; CDR3 protein: CASSGKVGGETQYF
CDR3 length: 13; clone size: NA; D gene: TRBD1; V gene: TRBV10-1; J gene: TRBJ1-2; CDR3 protein: CASSEGTGNGYTF